Listed here are 9 T cell receptor beta chains from one sample, sequenced in a study of blood T cell repertoires in COVID-19. The repertoire was sequenced with immunoSEQ multiplex PCR; TCRdb's copy has only in-frame clones and lacks some. This table holds roughly 250,000 clones, around 80% found once. The material sequenced was peripheral blood. All receptors derive from a woman in her thirties or forties with active or convalescent COVID-19.

This chain joins TRBV2 and TRBJ1-1, with 7 nucleotides matching TRBD1. Germline values: CDR1 SNHLY, CDR2 FYNNEI. With V trimmed by 5 bases and J by 0 bases, 9 bases remained unmatched. The CDR3 runs 16 residues. CDR3 region: CASSSRAGGMNTEAFF. The CDR3 nucleotides read TGTGCCAGCAGTTCCCGGGCAGGGGGGATGAACACTGAAGCTTTCTTT.

The J gene is TRBJ2-1, the V gene TRBV7-2; 9 bases are shared with TRBD2. With V trimmed by 2 bases and J by 5 bases, 7 bases remained unmatched. Germline CDR1 and CDR2: SGHTA and FQGNSA. The CDR3 extends over 16 amino acids. The CDR3: CASSLRLAGLNNEQFF. CDR3 DNA sequence: TGTGCCAGCAGCTTACGGCTAGCGGGGCTTAACAATGAGCAGTTCTTC.

The rearrangement links TRBV7-3 to TRBJ2-3, with 7 bases matching TRBD1. The length of the CDR3 is 15 residues. Germline CDR1 SGHTA, CDR2 FQGTGA. With 5 bases clipped from V and 0 bases from J, the junction kept 5 bases outside the gene matches. CDR3 coding DNA: TGTGCCAGCAGCCCCCTGGGACAGAGCACAGATACGCAGTATTTT. Translated, it gives CASSPLGQSTDTQYF. Full variable domain (missing parts from reference TRBV7-3 and TRBJ2-3): GAGVSQTPSNKVTEKGKYVELRCDPISGHTALYWYRQSLGQGPEFLIYFQGTGAADDSGLPNDRFFAVRPEGSVSTLKIQRTERGDSAVYLCASSPLGQSTDTQYFGPGTRLTVL.

The chain links TRBV5-1 to TRBJ2-1; 7 bases are shared with TRBD1. The CDR3 is 15 amino acids. After removal of 4 bases from V and 4 bases from J, the junction contained 8 bases not matched to a gene. The germline V gene encodes CDR1 SGHRS and CDR2 YFSETQ. CDR3 loop: CASSARQGKYNEQFF. CDR3 nucleotide sequence: TGCGCCAGCAGCGCACGACAGGGCAAATACAATGAGCAGTTCTTC.

V is TRBV10-3 and J is TRBJ1-6; 9 nucleotides match TRBD1. The germline gives CDR1 ENHRY, CDR2 SYGVKD. The junction had 6 bases not matched to a gene; V was cut back by 5 bases and J by 7 bases. The length of the CDR3 is 15 residues. As DNA, the CDR3 is TGTGCCATCAGTCCCCGGGACAGGGAAAATTCACCCCTCCACTTT. This translates into CAISPRDRENSPLHF.

This clone came up a few times. The chain links TRBV20-1 to TRBJ1-2; no definite D call. The CDR3 has 11 residues. Looked up from germline, CDR1 is DFQATT and CDR2 is SNEGSKA (reference sequence). The ends were cut back, 3 bases at V and 6 bases at J, with 8 bases in the middle. As DNA, the CDR3 is TGCAGTGCTAGTATATCCGATGGCTACACCTTC. Its protein is CSASISDGYTF.

On this clone: A much larger clone lies one base from this, so it may be a read error. The chain combines TRBV5-4 with TRBJ1-1, with 7 bases identical to TRBD1. There are 14 residues in the CDR3. CDR1 is SGHNT and CDR2 is YYREEE in the germline V gene (reference sequence). Losses at the gene ends were 3 bases for V and 0 bases for J; bases not matched to a gene: 2. As DNA, the CDR3 is TGTGCCAGCAGCTCGACAGGGCTGAACACTGAAGCTTTCTTT. It translates to CASSSTGLNTEAFF.

The chain recombines TRBV11-3 with TRBJ2-3; 9 nucleotides match TRBD1. Germline loops: CDR1 SGHNT, CDR2 YENEEA. This CDR3 region has 16 residues. Trimming took 0 bases from V and 6 from J; bases not matched to a gene: 7. The CDR3 region is CASSLEPTGGLDTQYF. Written as DNA, the CDR3 is TGTGCCAGCAGCTTAGAACCTACAGGGGGCCTGGATACGCAGTATTTT.

V usage is TRBV13 and J usage is TRBJ2-3, with D possibly being TRBD2 (5 bases). V lost 5 bases, J lost 4 bases, and 19 bases lay in between. The CDR3 loop spans 16 amino acids. Germline values: CDR1 PRHDT, CDR2 FYEKMQ (reference sequence). The CDR3 region has the DNA TGTGCCAGCAGCCTCGGGCGGGCTAATAGGGCAGATACGCAGTATTTT. Its translation is CASSLGRANRADTQYF.